This T cell receptor beta chain was found in a study of human T cells and chemical hapten exposure. TCRdb recomputed calls from the RACE reads with MiXCR, one row per CDR3 protein. The table records fewer than 85,000 distinct CDR3 sequences, over 8.5% of them present only once. Trimming stripped 3 bases from V and 0 bases from J, with 9 bases between. Per the germline V gene, CDR1 is SNHLY and CDR2 is FYNNEI. There are 16 residues in the CDR3. Noted time point: healthy volunteer bleed at 6 weeks. The template was total RNA from unfractionated whole blood. The sequenced material came from whole blood. The chain employs TRBV2 and TRBJ2-6; D is unclear. This clonotype originated in a male donor in good health. Some clones in this sample may be carry-over from other donors' samples. The CDR3 nucleotides are TGTGCCAGCAGTGACATTCGTAGCTCTGGGGCCAACGTCCTGACTTTC. It is translated as CASSDIRSSGANVLTF.